These 24 T cell receptor beta chains were all obtained from the same sample, sequenced in a study of beta chain features in type 1 diabetes. Study-level findings and limits: All four CD4+ subsets from Type 1 diabetes patients carried moderately but significantly shorter TCRB CDR3s.

The isolated RNA, all of it, was reverse transcribed, so expressed TCRB transcripts were what got sequenced. Profiled with immunoSEQ multiplex PCR; TCRdb holds only in-frame clones, not every one. The sample contains 640,000 or so clones, about 14% of which appear only once. These receptors have no known antigen. Material: naive CD4+ T cells from blood. Receptor source: a man younger than 30 with type 1 diabetes.

The CDR3 DNA follows: TGTGCCAGCAGCCAAGCAGGGTCCATAACCTACGAGCAGTACTTC. This gives the protein CASSQAGSITYEQYF. This sequence joins TRBV7-9 and TRBJ2-7, with a possible D match to TRBD1 (5 bases). CDR1 is SEHNR, CDR2 FQNEAQ, per germline (reference sequence). The CDR3 extends over 15 amino acids. The germline V and J ends were trimmed by 5 bases and 2 bases, with 16 bases remaining between them.

V is TRBV15 and J is TRBJ1-6; D is ambiguous. The CDR3 has 13 residues. Trimming removed 1 base from V and 9 bases from J, with 7 bases in between. The germline gives CDR1 LNHNV, CDR2 YYDKDF (reference sequence). CDR3 region: CATSRVKGSPLHF. The CDR3 DNA sequence: TGTGCCACCAGCAGAGTGAAGGGTTCACCCCTCCACTTT. Based on the CDR3 plus reference TRBV15 and TRBJ1-6, the full variable domain is DAMVIQNPRYQVTQFGKPVTLSCSQTLNHNVMYWYQQKSSQAPKLLFHYYDKDFNNEADTPDNFQSRRPNTSFCFLDIRSPGLGDTAMYLCATSRVKGSPLHFGNGTRLTVT.

The chain links TRBV2 to TRBJ1-1, with D tentatively TRBD1 (6 bases). Germline CDR1 is SNHLY and CDR2 is FYNNEI. The V end was cut by 4 bases, the J end by 0 bases, with 15 bases between. This CDR3 contains 16 residues. CDR3 sequence (DNA): TGTGCCAGCAGTGGAAGCGGACAGTTTATGAACACTGAAGCTTTCTTT. Its translation is CASSGSGQFMNTEAFF.

This clone was picked up a small number of times. The V gene is TRBV15, the J gene TRBJ2-7; D unresolved. CDR1 and CDR2 from the germline V gene are LNHNV and YYDKDF (reference sequence). The V and J ends lost 0 bases and 2 bases respectively, with 11 bases between them. The CDR3 runs 15 residues. CDR3 sequence: CATSRESGYPYEQYF. CDR3 DNA: TGTGCCACCAGCAGAGAATCCGGGTATCCCTACGAGCAGTACTTC.

This clone was counted only a few times. V is TRBV5-4 and J is TRBJ2-7; 8 nucleotides line up with TRBD1. The trim removed 1 base at V and 0 bases at J, leaving 6 bases unmatched. CDR3 length: 16 residues. Germline CDR1 and CDR2: SGHNT and YYREEE (reference sequence). In DNA form, the CDR3 reads TGTGCCAGCAGCTTGAGCGGACAGGGTTACTCCTACGAGCAGTACTTC. It codes for CASSLSGQGYSYEQYF. Together with reference TRBV5-4 and TRBJ2-7, the CDR3 gives the full variable domain: ETGVTQSPTHLIKTRGQQVTLRCSSQSGHNTVSWYQQALGQGPQFIFQYYREEENGRGNFPPRFSGLQFPNYSSELNVNALELDDSALYLCASSLSGQGYSYEQYFGPGTRLTVT.

A remark on this clone: The germline gene is not matched at one end of the junction; a read error may be the cause. The V call is TRBV7-7, the J call TRBJ2-3; TRBD1 is a possible D gene (6 bases). This CDR3 is built from 13 residues. Germline V gene sequence: CDR1 SSHAT, CDR2 FNYEAQ (reference sequence). CDR3 sequence (DNA): TGTGCTAGCAGTTCAGGGGAAACGGCTACGCAGTATTTT. Translation gives CASSSGETATQYF.

The chain employs TRBV29-1 and TRBJ1-4; D is unresolved. The CDR3 is 13 amino acids. V was pared by 7 bases and J by 0 bases, with 9 bases between. From germline, CDR1 is SQVTM and CDR2 ANQGSEA. CDR3 loop: CSAYLATNEKLFF. In nucleotides, the CDR3 is TGCAGCGCCTACCTGGCAACTAATGAAAAACTGTTTTTT.

The genes are TRBV4-1 and TRBJ2-7, with 7 bases aligning to TRBD1. Trimming cost V 4 bases and J 5 bases; bases outside gene matches: 11. The CDR3 sequence is 15 residues long. The germline gives CDR1 MGHRA, CDR2 YSYEKL. CDR3 sequence reads: CASSLRTGSSDEQYF. The CDR3 DNA follows: TGCGCCAGCAGCCTCAGGACAGGATCAAGCGACGAGCAGTACTTC.

This clone occurred a few times. This chain links TRBV11-1 with TRBJ2-5, with D unresolved. This CDR3 spans 14 amino acids. Trimming pared 2 bases from V and 5 bases from J, leaving 12 bases between. Germline CDR1 and CDR2: SGHAT and FQDESV (reference sequence). The CDR3 DNA sequence: TGTGCCAGCAGCTTAAGGTCGGAAGGGGAGACCCAGTACTTC. Translation gives CASSLRSEGETQYF. The variable domain in full, with the rest retrieved from reference TRBV11-1 and TRBJ2-5, is EAEVAQSPRYKITEKSQAVAFWCDPISGHATLYWYRQILGQGPELLVQFQDESVVDDSQLPKDRFSAERLKGVDSTLKIQPAELGDSAMYLCASSLRSEGETQYFGPGTRLLVL.

The table lists this clone with a few counts. The chain recombines TRBV29-1 with TRBJ1-2; 8 bases agree with TRBD1. This CDR3 has 15 residues. CDR1 and CDR2 from the germline V gene are SQVTM and ANQGSEA. Germline trimming cut 3 bases from V and 6 bases from J; bases unmatched to any gene: 12. The CDR3 here is CSVDHTDREGHGYTF. In DNA form, the CDR3 reads TGCAGCGTTGATCATACGGACAGGGAGGGCCATGGCTACACCTTC.

The chain joins TRBV14 to TRBJ1-1; D is undetermined. Between the trimmed V and J ends, which lost 0 bases and 1 base, there was a span of 15 bases. CDR3 length: 17 amino acids. Germline V CDR1 and CDR2: SGHDN, FVKESK. CDR3 protein: CASSQDWGGLSNTEAFF. CDR3 in DNA: TGTGCCAGCAGCCAAGATTGGGGTGGGCTTTCGAACACTGAAGCTTTCTTT.

V is TRBV20-1 and J is TRBJ2-3, with unresolved D. CDR3 length: 11 residues. The germline V gene has CDR1 DFQATT and CDR2 SNEGSKA (reference sequence). V lost 7 bases, J lost 2 bases, and 7 bases lay in between. CDR3 nucleotides: TGCAGTGTCCCGGCCACAGATACGCAGTATTTT. Amino acids: CSVPATDTQYF.

This clone was picked up a small number of times. The chain carries TRBV7-9 and TRBJ1-1; no reliable D call. The ends were cut back, 4 bases at V and 1 base at J, with 16 bases in the middle. From germline, CDR1 is SEHNR and CDR2 FQNEAQ (reference sequence). The CDR3 length is 16 residues. CDR3 coding DNA: TGTGCCAGCAGCTCCCCATCGAGGGTCGGGAACACTGAAGCTTTCTTT. Residues: CASSSPSRVGNTEAFF.

Here the CDR3 reads CASSSGTVIYNEQFF. CDR3 DNA: TGTGCCAGCAGCTCCGGGACGGTGATTTACAATGAGCAGTTCTTC. The chain carries TRBV7-3 and TRBJ2-1; the D gene could be TRBD1 or TRBD2 (5 bases each). The germline CDR1 and CDR2 sequences are SGHTA and FQGTGA. CDR3 length: 15 amino acids. The V gene lost 4 bases and the J gene lost 4 bases, with 14 bases spanning the gap.

The chain has TRBV13 and TRBJ2-3; TRBD2 agrees at 10 bases. Trimming at V came to 6 bases and at J to 5 bases, leaving 8 bases not matched to a gene. CDR3 length equals 15 residues. The germline V gene has CDR1 PRHDT and CDR2 FYEKMQ (reference sequence). Here the CDR3 reads CASSLKRGGRDTQYF. CDR3 bases: TGTGCCAGCAGTCTCAAGCGGGGGGGCCGAGATACGCAGTATTTT.

This clone was detected only a few times. The rearrangement links TRBV11-2 to TRBJ2-7; D possibly corresponds to TRBD1 (5 bases). This CDR3 comprises 14 residues. V lost 1 base and J lost 4, with 11 bases in between. The germline V gene encodes CDR1 SGHAT and CDR2 FQNNGV. The CDR3 sequence: CASSLGRQIYEQYF. The DNA of the CDR3 is TGTGCCAGCAGCTTAGGTCGACAGATATACGAGCAGTACTTC.

V gene TRBV9 combines with J gene TRBJ1-3; the D is unclear. The germline gives CDR1 SGDLS, CDR2 YYNGEE. This CDR3 has 15 residues. V lost 0 bases and J lost 0, with 7 bases in between. CDR3 loop: CASSVDGLSGNTIYF. The CDR3 region has the DNA TGTGCCAGCAGCGTAGATGGCCTCTCTGGAAACACCATATATTTT.

CDR3 nucleotides: TGTGCCAGCAGCCATTTTGGGACAGGGCAAAGCCGCACAGATACGCAGTATTTT. This gives the protein CASSHFGTGQSRTDTQYF. This chain joins TRBV14 and TRBJ2-3; 9 nucleotides align to TRBD1. Germline V CDR1 and CDR2: SGHDN, FVKESK. V lost 3 bases and J lost 1; bases outside the gene matches: 11. The CDR3 has 18 amino acids.

This clone was found a few times. The rearrangement joins TRBV29-1 to TRBJ2-6; 7 bases match TRBD2. Trimming removed 0 bases from V and 4 bases from J; junction bases left unmatched: 6. The germline gives CDR1 SQVTM, CDR2 ANQGSEA. The CDR3 is 16 amino acids. The CDR3 sequence: CSVEDGRGVGANVLTF. The CDR3 nucleotides are TGCAGCGTTGAAGATGGGAGGGGAGTCGGGGCCAACGTCCTGACTTTC.

Details on this clone: Other DNA sequences in the sample encode the same CDR3. The chain carries TRBV5-1 and TRBJ2-7; D is unresolved. Trimming left V 0 bases short and J 3 bases short, with 7 bases between. The CDR3 is 13 residues long. The germline CDR1 and CDR2 sequences are SGHRS and YFSETQ. The CDR3 sequence is CASSLGQSYEQYF. CDR3 sequence (DNA): TGCGCCAGCAGCTTGGGGCAGAGCTACGAGCAGTACTTC. The entire variable domain, with the rest obtained from reference TRBV5-1 and TRBJ2-7, is as follows: KAGVTQTPRYLIKTRGQQVTLSCSPISGHRSVSWYQQTPGQGLQFLFEYFSETQRNKGNFPGRFSGRQFSNSRSEMNVSTLELGDSALYLCASSLGQSYEQYFGPGTRLTVT.

J is TRBJ1-1 and V is TRBV5-1, with D tentatively TRBD1 (5 bases). CDR1 and CDR2 from the germline V gene are SGHRS and YFSETQ. This CDR3 spans 13 amino acids. The V end was cut by 1 base, the J end by 2 bases, with 6 bases between. CDR3 region: CASSLWDNTEAFF. Here the CDR3 DNA reads TGCGCCAGCAGCTTGTGGGACAACACTGAAGCTTTCTTT. Looking up the rest from reference TRBV5-1 and TRBJ1-1 gives the full variable domain: KAGVTQTPRYLIKTRGQQVTLSCSPISGHRSVSWYQQTPGQGLQFLFEYFSETQRNKGNFPGRFSGRQFSNSRSEMNVSTLELGDSALYLCASSLWDNTEAFFGQGTRLTVV.

The chain uses TRBV6-6 and TRBJ2-7; D is unresolved. There are 15 residues in the CDR3. Trimming pared 0 bases from V and 3 bases from J, leaving 12 bases between. Per the germline V gene, CDR1 is MNHNY and CDR2 is SVGAGI (reference sequence). The CDR3 here is CASSYSRPLDYEQYF. The CDR3, as DNA: TGTGCCAGCAGTTACTCCAGGCCCCTAGACTACGAGCAGTACTTC.

This clone was seen a handful of times. The chain uses TRBV5-4 and TRBJ2-5; 8 positions agree with TRBD2. CDR1 is SGHNT and CDR2 is YYREEE in the germline V gene (reference sequence). The CDR3 length is 15 residues. Losses at the gene ends were 2 bases for V and 0 bases for J; bases not matched to a gene: 3. The DNA of the CDR3 is TGTGCCAGCAGCTTTGGCGGGGGGTACCAAGAGACCCAGTACTTC. Its protein product is CASSFGGGYQETQYF.

This clone was counted between two and nine times. This chain joins TRBV2 and TRBJ1-1, with unresolved D. Trimming left V 4 bases short and J 5 bases short, with 11 bases between. In germline, CDR1 is SNHLY, CDR2 FYNNEI. The CDR3 extends over 13 amino acids. In DNA form, the CDR3 reads TGTGCCAGCAGTGCCTCCGGGAGAACTGAAGCTTTCTTT. It specifies CASSASGRTEAFF. The full variable domain, completed using reference TRBV2 and TRBJ1-1, is EPEVTQTPSHQVTQMGQEVILRCVPISNHLYFYWYRQILGQKVEFLVSFYNNEISEKSEIFDDQFSVERPDGSNFTLKIRSTKLEDSAMYFCASSASGRTEAFFGQGTRLTVV.